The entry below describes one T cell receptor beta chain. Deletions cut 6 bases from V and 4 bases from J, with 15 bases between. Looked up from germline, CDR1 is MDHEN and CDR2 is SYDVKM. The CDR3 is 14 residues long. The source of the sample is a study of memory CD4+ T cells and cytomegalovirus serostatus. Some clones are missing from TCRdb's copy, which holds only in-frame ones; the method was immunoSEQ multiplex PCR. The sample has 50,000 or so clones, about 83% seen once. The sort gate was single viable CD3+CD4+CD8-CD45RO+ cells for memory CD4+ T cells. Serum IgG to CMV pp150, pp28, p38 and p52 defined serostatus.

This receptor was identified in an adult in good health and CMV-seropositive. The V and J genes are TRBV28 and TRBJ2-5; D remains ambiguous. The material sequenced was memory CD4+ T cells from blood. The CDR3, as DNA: TGTGCCAGCAGCCCCTCCTTAGGCCCAGAGACCCAGTACTTC. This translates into CASSPSLGPETQYF.